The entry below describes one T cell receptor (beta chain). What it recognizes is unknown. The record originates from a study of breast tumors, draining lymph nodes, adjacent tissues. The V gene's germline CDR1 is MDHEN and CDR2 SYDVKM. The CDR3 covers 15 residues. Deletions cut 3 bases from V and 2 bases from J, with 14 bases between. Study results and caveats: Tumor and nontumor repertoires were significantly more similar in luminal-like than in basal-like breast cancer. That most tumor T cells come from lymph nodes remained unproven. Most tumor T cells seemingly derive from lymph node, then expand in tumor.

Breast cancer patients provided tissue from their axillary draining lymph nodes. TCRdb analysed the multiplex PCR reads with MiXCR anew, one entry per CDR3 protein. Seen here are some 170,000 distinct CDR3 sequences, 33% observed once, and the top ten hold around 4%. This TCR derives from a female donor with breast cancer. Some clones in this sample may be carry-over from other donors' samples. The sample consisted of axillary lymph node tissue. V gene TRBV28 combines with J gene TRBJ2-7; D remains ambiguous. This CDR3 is CASSLGKGFPYEQYF. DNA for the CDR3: TGTGCCAGCAGTTTGGGGAAGGGATTCCCCTACGAGCAGTACTTC.